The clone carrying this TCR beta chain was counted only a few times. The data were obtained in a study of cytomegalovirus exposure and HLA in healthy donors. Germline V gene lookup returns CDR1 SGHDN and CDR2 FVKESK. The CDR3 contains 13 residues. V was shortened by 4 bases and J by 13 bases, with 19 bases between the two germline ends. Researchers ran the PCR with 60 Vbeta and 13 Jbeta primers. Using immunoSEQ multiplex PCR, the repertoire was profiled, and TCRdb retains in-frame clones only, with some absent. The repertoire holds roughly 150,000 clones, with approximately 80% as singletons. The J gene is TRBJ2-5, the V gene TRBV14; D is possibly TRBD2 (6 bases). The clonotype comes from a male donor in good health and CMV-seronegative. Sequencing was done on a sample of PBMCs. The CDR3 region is CASSLLNAGRLYF. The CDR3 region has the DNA TGTGCCAGCAGCCTCCTTAACGCGGGACGACTGTACTTC.